The 18 T cell receptor beta chains presented below share a single source sample, sequenced in a study of shared clonotypes between healthy human individuals. TCRdb's table, derived via immunoSEQ multiplex PCR, lists solely in-frame clones and lacks some. The top ten hold 30% to 40% of the sample, which has roughly 700,000 clones, roughly 88% seen once. The material sequenced was memory CD8+ T cells from PBMCs. As to subset: CD45RO+ cells pooled with CCR7-negative TemRA cells. The source of these receptors is a man between 18 and 29 years old in good health. Some clones in this sample may be carry-over from other donors' samples.

The rearrangement joins TRBV29-1 to TRBJ2-7; the D gene is possibly TRBD2 (6 bases). Between the trimmed V and J ends, which lost 5 bases and 5 bases, there was a span of 13 bases. Per the germline V gene, CDR1 is SQVTM and CDR2 is ANQGSEA. The CDR3 spans 12 residues. CDR3 sequence: CSVLGGTDEQYF. The CDR3 region has the DNA TGCAGCGTTCTCGGAGGGACGGACGAGCAGTACTTC.

V and J are TRBV9 and TRBJ2-1; unclear D gene. The CDR3 contains 13 residues. Trimming took 0 bases from V and 7 from J, leaving 8 bases between them. CDR1 SGDLS and CDR2 YYNGEE come from the germline V gene. CDR3 DNA sequence: TGTGCCAGCAGCGTAGTTTACGGGAATGAGCAGTTCTTC. Translating gives CASSVVYGNEQFF.

The chain links TRBV7-9 to TRBJ2-5, with TRBD2 identical over 9 bases. Trimming at V came to 4 bases and at J to 5 bases, leaving 8 bases not matched to a gene. Germline V gene lookup returns CDR1 SEHNR and CDR2 FQNEAQ (reference sequence). The CDR3 sequence is 15 residues long. The CDR3 DNA reads TGTGCCAGCAGCTCGATAGCGGGAGAGGTGGAGACCCAGTACTTC. It yields the protein CASSSIAGEVETQYF.

The chain carries TRBV28 and TRBJ2-7; D might be TRBD1 (5 bases). The CDR3 consists of 13 residues. The V end lost 3 bases, the J end lost 3 bases, and 9 bases lay between the germline ends. CDR1 and CDR2 from the germline V gene are MDHEN and SYDVKM. DNA of the CDR3: TGTGCCAGCAGTTTGGCAGGGTTCTACGAGCAGTACTTC. Translating gives CASSLAGFYEQYF. The complete variable domain, with remaining parts taken from reference TRBV28 and TRBJ2-7, reads DVKVTQSSRYLVKRTGEKVFLECVQDMDHENMFWYRQDPGLGLRLIYFSYDVKMKEKGDIPEGYSVSREKKERFSLILESASTNQTSMYLCASSLAGFYEQYFGPGTRLTVT.

This clone was recorded only once. The chain couples TRBV27 to TRBJ2-7, with D possibly TRBD2 on 5 matching bases. This CDR3 region has 18 residues. Trimming removed 5 bases from V and 5 bases from J, with 28 bases in between. CDR1 MNHEY and CDR2 SMNVEV come from the germline V gene (reference sequence). The CDR3: CASSRTWISAAGIDEQYF. CDR3 coding DNA: TGTGCCAGCAGTCGCACGTGGATTTCAGCGGCCGGGATCGACGAGCAGTACTTC.

This clone was seen only once. The V call is TRBV7-9, the J call TRBJ1-1; D gene unclear. Per germline, CDR1 SEHNR and CDR2 FQNEAQ (reference sequence). The CDR3 length is 13 residues. The germline V and J ends were trimmed by 1 base and 7 bases, with 10 bases remaining between them. The CDR3 loop is CASSLVGRSEAFF. The CDR3 DNA reads as TGTGCCAGCAGCTTAGTAGGACGGAGTGAAGCTTTCTTT.

This clone came up once. V gene TRBV6-1 combines with J gene TRBJ2-7; D unclear. The V end lost 2 bases, the J end lost 0 bases, and 8 bases lay between the germline ends. CDR1 and CDR2 (germline): MNHNS, SASEGT. The CDR3 consists of 14 residues. CDR3 in amino acids: CASSEIISSYEQYF. In DNA form, the CDR3 reads TGTGCCAGCAGTGAAATCATCAGCTCCTACGAGCAGTACTTC.

Details on this clone: This CDR3 is also generated by other DNA sequences in the sample. The CDR3 bases are TGTGCCAGCAGCTTGGGGGTGGACGAGCAGTACTTC. This sequence encodes CASSLGVDEQYF. This chain uses TRBV5-6 with TRBJ2-7; no definite D call. Looked up from germline, CDR1 is SGHDT and CDR2 is YYEEEE. V shed 0 bases and J shed 5 bases, with 6 bases lying between them. CDR3 size: 12 residues. The full variable domain, its missing parts supplied by reference TRBV5-6 and TRBJ2-7, is DAGVTQSPTHLIKTRGQQVTLRCSPKSGHDTVSWYQQALGQGPQFIFQYYEEEERQRGNFPDRFSGHQFPNYSSELNVNALLLGDSALYLCASSLGVDEQYFGPGTRLTVT.

This rearrangement joins TRBV19 to TRBJ1-1, with D tentatively TRBD1 (5 bases). V gave up 5 bases and J gave up 5 bases, with 15 bases separating them. This CDR3 contains 14 residues. The germline V gene encodes CDR1 LNHDA and CDR2 SQIVND (reference sequence). For the CDR3, the DNA is TGTGCCAGTAGTTGGGGGACGCAGGAAACTGAAGCTTTCTTT. Protein sequence: CASSWGTQETEAFF. Together with reference TRBV19 and TRBJ1-1, the CDR3 gives the full variable domain: DGGITQSPKYLFRKEGQNVTLSCEQNLNHDAMYWYRQDPGQGLRLIYYSQIVNDFQKGDIAEGYSVSREKKESFPLTVTSAQKNPTAFYLCASSWGTQETEAFFGQGTRLTVV.

This clone was picked up one time. The rearrangement links TRBV5-6 to TRBJ2-2, with unresolved D. There are 14 residues in the CDR3. Germline V gives CDR1 SGHDT, CDR2 YYEEEE. The ends were cut back, 1 base at V and 6 bases at J, with 10 bases in the middle. The DNA for the CDR3 is TGTGCCAGCAGCTTGTCGTATGTCTCCGGGGAGCTGTTTTTT. Translated: CASSLSYVSGELFF.

This clone was seen only a few times. This sequence joins TRBV6-5 and TRBJ1-1, with 7 bases fitting TRBD1. The germline CDR1 and CDR2 sequences are MNHEY and SVGAGI. The J segment lost 6 bases and the V segment lost 6 bases, leaving 7 bases of the junction unmatched. This CDR3 region has 13 residues. This chain's CDR3 is CASSYRQGAEAFF. CDR3 coding DNA: TGTGCCAGCAGCTACAGACAGGGAGCTGAAGCTTTCTTT.

This chain connects TRBV6-6 to TRBJ2-3; no clear D. V gave up 5 bases and J gave up 1 base, with 10 bases separating them. The CDR3 is made up of 14 amino acids. Germline-derived CDR1 and CDR2 are MNHNY and SVGAGI (reference sequence). In DNA form, the CDR3 reads TGTGCCAGCAGTAAACGCGACGGCACAGATACGCAGTATTTT. Protein sequence: CASSKRDGTDTQYF.

As DNA, the CDR3 is TGTGCCAGCAGTGACGAGGGCGGGAGCGGCACAGATACGCAGTATTTT. The encoded protein is CASSDEGGSGTDTQYF. The V and J genes are TRBV6-4 and TRBJ2-3, with 7 bases matching TRBD2. Looked up from germline, CDR1 is MRHNA and CDR2 is SNTAGT. Germline trimming cut 2 bases from V and 1 base from J; bases unmatched to any gene: 6. This CDR3 is built from 16 residues.

The gene calls are TRBV10-3 and TRBJ2-6, with 8 nucleotides matching TRBD2. This CDR3 region has 13 residues. From germline, CDR1 is ENHRY and CDR2 SYGVKD. With V trimmed by 10 bases and J by 10 bases, 9 bases remained unmatched. The CDR3 nucleotides are TGTGCCACGGGGGGGATAGACGGAAACGTCCTGACTTTC. This codes for CATGGIDGNVLTF.

This clone was seen only once. The chain is built from TRBV28 and TRBJ2-7; the match to TRBD1 covers 8 bases. Germline V gene sequence: CDR1 MDHEN, CDR2 SYDVKM. V gave up 0 bases and J gave up 0 bases; unmatched junction bases: 7. This CDR3 has 17 residues. CDR3 in amino acids: CASSLWDRDRISYEQYF. Written as DNA, the CDR3 is TGTGCCAGCAGTTTATGGGACCGGGACAGGATCTCCTACGAGCAGTACTTC.

This chain links TRBV27 with TRBJ1-2; D call uncertain. The V gene's germline CDR1 is MNHEY and CDR2 SMNVEV (reference sequence). This CDR3 comprises 13 residues. V lost 4 bases and J 2 bases, leaving 8 bases between the germline ends. The DNA of the CDR3 is TGTGCCAGCAGTTGGGCACGGAACTATGGCTACACCTTC. Translating gives CASSWARNYGYTF.

V gene TRBV6-1 combines with J gene TRBJ2-7; TRBD2 might be the D (5 bases). V lost 6 bases and J lost 7, with 10 bases in between. Germline-derived CDR1 and CDR2 are MNHNS and SASEGT. The CDR3 is 11 amino acids. The CDR3 spells CASRVPGEQYF. CDR3 bases: TGTGCCAGCAGGGTTCCGGGGGAGCAGTACTTC.

This clone was counted a few times. Other DNA sequences in the same sample also yield this CDR3. The V gene is TRBV9, the J gene TRBJ1-1; D gene ambiguous. Between the trimmed V and J ends, which lost 0 bases and 1 base, there was a span of 4 bases. The CDR3 spans 13 residues. Germline V gene data show CDR1 as SGDLS and CDR2 as YYNGEE. The CDR3 DNA reads as TGTGCCAGCAGCGTAGCTTGGAACACTGAAGCTTTCTTT. Protein product: CASSVAWNTEAFF.